The 16 T cell receptor beta chains reported below all come from one sample, sequenced in a study of glioma-infiltrating T cells. TCR alpha and beta CDR3 regions were amplified from RNA using iRepertoire nested multiplex PCR. TCRdb re-analysed the multiplex PCR reads in MiXCR, keeping a single row per CDR3 protein. The repertoire holds some 150,000 distinct CDR3 sequences, with about 39% as singletons. Sequenced input: glioma tissue, nonneoplastic brain tissue, or PBMCs (not recorded which). These receptor sequences come from a human donor with low-grade glioma or glioblastoma, undergoing nonglioma brain surgery, or in good health (not recorded which).

This rearrangement joins TRBV4-3 to TRBJ1-1; 7 bases are a match to TRBD1. The germline CDR1 and CDR2 sequences are LGHNA and YSLEER. The CDR3 is 16 amino acids. V was pared by 4 bases and J by 0 bases, with 8 bases of the junction left unmatched. This CDR3 is CASSRRDSTMNTEAFF. DNA for the CDR3: TGCGCCAGCAGCCGGAGGGACAGTACCATGAACACTGAAGCTTTCTTT.

In its sample, this clonotype was seen a few times. V usage is TRBV6-1 and J usage is TRBJ2-7, with 12 bases that match TRBD2. CDR1 and CDR2 from the germline V gene are MNHNS and SASEGT. This CDR3 has 15 amino acids. After removal of 6 bases from V and 7 bases from J, the junction contained 10 bases not matched to a gene. CDR3 sequence reads: CASRPTSGGTGEQYF. The CDR3 coding sequence is TGTGCCAGCAGACCTACTAGCGGGGGGACGGGGGAGCAGTACTTC.

This clonotype was recorded a few times. The CDR3 spells CASSLAVSLYEQYF. CDR3 nucleotides: TGTGCCAGCAGCTTAGCAGTCAGCCTCTACGAGCAGTACTTC. This chain uses TRBV7-2 with TRBJ2-7; D not certain. The germline CDR1 and CDR2 sequences are SGHTA and FQGNSA. The germline V and J ends were trimmed by 0 bases and 3 bases, with 9 bases remaining between them. CDR3 length equals 14 residues.

Of note for this clonotype: One end of the junction is discordant with germline, which a read error may explain. The J gene is TRBJ2-4, the V gene TRBV7-2; D is ambiguous. CDR3 length equals 16 residues. Per the germline V gene, CDR1 is SGHTA and CDR2 is FQGNSA. CDR3 in DNA: TGCGCCAGCAGCCTCACACTTGACCAAAACGGAAACATTCAGTACTTC. Its protein product is CASSLTLDQNGNIQYF.

The V and J genes are TRBV29-1 and TRBJ1-2; 11 bases are a match to TRBD1. Per germline, CDR1 SQVTM and CDR2 ANQGSEA. J gave up 1 base and V 6 bases, and 1 base lay outside the gene matches. This CDR3 spans 13 amino acids. CDR3 nucleotide sequence: TGCAGCGTGGGGACAGGGGGTAACTATGGCTACACCTTC. Encoded protein: CSVGTGGNYGYTF.

The chain couples TRBV28 to TRBJ2-7; either TRBD1 or TRBD2 may supply D (5 bases each). Germline CDR1 and CDR2: MDHEN and SYDVKM. V was cut by 8 bases and J by 2 bases, with 10 bases left in between. CDR3 size: 12 residues. The CDR3 loop is CASGDQAYEQYF. The CDR3 DNA is TGTGCCAGCGGGGACCAAGCCTACGAGCAGTACTTC. Full variable domain (rest looked up from reference TRBV28 and TRBJ2-7): DVKVTQSSRYLVKRTGEKVFLECVQDMDHENMFWYRQDPGLGLRLIYFSYDVKMKEKGDIPEGYSVSREKKERFSLILESASTNQTSMYLCASGDQAYEQYFGPGTRLTVT.

The chain uses TRBV29-1 and TRBJ2-7, with 8 nucleotides matching TRBD1. Unmatched junction bases numbered 12, after V lost 7 bases and J lost 1 base. The CDR3 loop spans 15 amino acids. CDR1 SQVTM and CDR2 ANQGSEA come from the germline V gene. CDR3 DNA: TGCAGCGCCTCGGATTCCGGACAGGGTTCCTACGAGCAGTACTTC. Encoded protein: CSASDSGQGSYEQYF.

V usage is TRBV24-1 and J usage is TRBJ1-1; tentative D call: TRBD1 (6 bases). Germline V CDR1 and CDR2: KGHDR, SFDVKD. The CDR3 spans 13 residues. V shed 5 bases and J shed 1 base, with 7 bases lying between them. The CDR3 sequence is CATSAGANTEAFF. The CDR3 nucleotides read TGTGCCACCAGTGCAGGGGCGAACACTGAAGCTTTCTTT.

In this sample, this clonotype turned up many times. The chain carries TRBV4-2 and TRBJ2-3; D may be TRBD2 (5 bases). CDR1 is LGHNA, CDR2 YNFKEQ, per germline. Trimming shortened V by 1 base and J by 4 bases, and 9 bases separated the two germline ends. The CDR3 runs 14 residues. For the CDR3, the DNA is TGTGCCAGCAGCCAAGTTGAGAGGGCAGATACGCAGTATTTT. Protein sequence: CASSQVERADTQYF.

The CDR3 bases are TGCAGTGCTATTGAGCGGTCTTCGTACAATGAGCAGTTCTTC. This codes for CSAIERSSYNEQFF. V usage is TRBV20-1 and J usage is TRBJ2-1, with D perhaps TRBD2 (5 bases). This CDR3 spans 14 amino acids. Germline lookup yields CDR1 DFQATT and CDR2 SNEGSKA (reference sequence). V was cut by 4 bases and J by 4 bases, with 14 bases left in between.

The sample holds a few counts of this clonotype. V and J are TRBV3-1 and TRBJ1-5; 7 positions agree with TRBD1. The trim removed 6 bases at V and 3 bases at J, leaving 5 bases unmatched. Germline CDR1 LGHDT, CDR2 YNNKEL (reference sequence). The CDR3 runs 14 residues. CDR3 coding DNA: TGTGCCAGCAGTCCGGGACAGATCAATCAGCCCCAGCATTTT. As protein: CASSPGQINQPQHF.

The J gene is TRBJ2-7, the V gene TRBV19, with TRBD1 identical over 8 bases. The V gene's germline CDR1 is LNHDA and CDR2 SQIVND (reference sequence). J gave up 4 bases and V 5 bases, and 7 bases lay outside the gene matches. The CDR3 consists of 14 residues. The CDR3 here is CASSLPGGLYEQYF. The CDR3 DNA sequence: TGTGCCAGTAGTTTGCCAGGGGGCTTATACGAGCAGTACTTC.

J is TRBJ2-3 and V is TRBV20-1; either TRBD1 or TRBD2 may supply D (6 bases each). The CDR3 totals 19 residues. Per germline, CDR1 DFQATT and CDR2 SNEGSKA (reference sequence). The V end lost 1 base, the J end lost 2 bases, and 25 bases lay between the germline ends. The CDR3 DNA sequence: TGCAGTGCTAGAGGTACCCGTTGGGGGGCCGATCTTCCCACAGATACGCAGTATTTT. Protein: CSARGTRWGADLPTDTQYF.

The rearrangement links TRBV5-4 to TRBJ2-3, with 11 bases identical to TRBD2. This CDR3 comprises 16 residues. V trimming: 0 bases; J trimming: 5 bases; junction bases outside the gene matches: 5. Germline CDR1 SGHNT, CDR2 YYREEE (reference sequence). The CDR3 DNA sequence: TGTGCCAGCAGCTTGGTAGCGGGAGGGCCCGGAGATACGCAGTATTTT. Encoded protein: CASSLVAGGPGDTQYF.

Concerning this clonotype: A much larger clone differs by one base, so this may be a read error. Lacking the conserved final phenylalanine or tryptophan, this CDR3 likely reflects a read error. The chain recombines TRBV25-1 with TRBJ2-5; D possibly corresponds to TRBD1 (6 bases). The length of the CDR3 is 13 residues. In germline, CDR1 is MGHDK, CDR2 SYGVNS. Trimming cost V 8 bases and J 1 base, with 11 bases left between them. The CDR3 reads CASLDRPQETQYL. The DNA for the CDR3 is TGTGCCAGCCTCGACAGGCCCCAAGAGACCCAGTACCTC.

The chain carries TRBV28 and TRBJ2-5; D gene unclear. CDR1 is MDHEN and CDR2 is SYDVKM in the germline V gene. This CDR3 contains 14 residues. The V gene lost 5 bases and the J gene lost 2 bases, with 12 bases spanning the gap. The DNA of the CDR3 is TGTGCCAGCAGTCCCTATAAAGAACAAGAGACCCAGTACTTC. Its translation is CASSPYKEQETQYF.